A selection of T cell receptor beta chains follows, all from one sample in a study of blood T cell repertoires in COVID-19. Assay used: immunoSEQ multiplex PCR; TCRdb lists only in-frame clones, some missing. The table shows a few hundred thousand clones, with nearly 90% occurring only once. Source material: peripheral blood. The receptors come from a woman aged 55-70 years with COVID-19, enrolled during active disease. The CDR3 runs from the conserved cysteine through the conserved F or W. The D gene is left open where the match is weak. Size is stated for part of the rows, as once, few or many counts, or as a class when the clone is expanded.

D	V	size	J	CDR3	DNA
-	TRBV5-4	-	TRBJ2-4	CASSPGDRPQDIQYF	TGTGCCAGCAGCCCGGGTGACAGGCCGCAAGACATTCAGTACTTC
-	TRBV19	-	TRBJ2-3	CASNNLGADTQYF	TGTGCCAGTAATAACTTGGGAGCAGATACGCAGTATTTT
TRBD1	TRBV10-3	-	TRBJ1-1	CAISDSQGDTEAFF	TGTGCCATCAGTGATAGTCAGGGGGACACTGAAGCTTTCTTT
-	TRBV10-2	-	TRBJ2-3	CASRHTDTQYF	TGCGCCAGCAGACACACAGATACGCAGTATTTT
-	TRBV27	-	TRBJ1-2	CASSLAPGYGYTF	TGTGCCAGCAGCCTGGCCCCGGGATATGGCTACACCTTC
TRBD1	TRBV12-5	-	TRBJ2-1	CASGIGQGANEQFF	TGTGCTAGTGGTATCGGACAGGGGGCCAATGAGCAGTTCTTC
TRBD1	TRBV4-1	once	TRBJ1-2	CASSAGTGERYGYTF	TGCGCCAGCAGCGCAGGGACAGGCGAACGCTATGGCTACACCTTC
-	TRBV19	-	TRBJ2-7	CATPLRQYGSYEQYF	TGTGCCACCCCCTTAAGACAGTACGGGTCCTACGAGCAGTACTTC
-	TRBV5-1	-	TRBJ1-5	CASSLTPRDSNQPQHF	TGCGCCAGCAGCTTGACCCCCAGGGATAGCAATCAGCCCCAGCATTTT
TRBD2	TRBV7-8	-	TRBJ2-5	CASSPIAGTSFGLRETQYF	TGTGCCAGCAGCCCAATCGCCGGGACTAGTTTCGGGCTTAGAGAGACCCAGTACTTC
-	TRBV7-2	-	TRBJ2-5	CASSPQGYQETQYF	TGTGCCAGCAGCCCCCAGGGCTACCAAGAGACCCAGTACTTC
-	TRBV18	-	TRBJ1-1	CASSPRRGRDLFTEAFF	TGTGCCAGCTCACCACGGCGGGGGCGCGATCTGTTCACTGAAGCTTTCTTT
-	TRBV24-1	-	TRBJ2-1	CATSGDNEQFF	TGTGCCACCAGTGGAGACAATGAGCAGTTCTTC
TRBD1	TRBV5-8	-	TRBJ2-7	CASVGTATKQYF	TGTGCCAGCGTAGGGACAGCAACGAAGCAGTACTTC
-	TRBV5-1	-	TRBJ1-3	CASSLVSSGNTIYF	TGCGCCAGCAGCTTGGTTTCGTCCGGAAACACCATATATTTT
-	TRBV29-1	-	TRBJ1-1	CSVVVRGAKDEAFF	TGCAGCGTTGTTGTTCGGGGAGCCAAAGATGAAGCTTTCTTT
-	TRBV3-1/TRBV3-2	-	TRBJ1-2	CASSQDTGSGGYTF	TGTGCCAGCAGCCAGGATACAGGGTCGGGCGGCTACACCTTC
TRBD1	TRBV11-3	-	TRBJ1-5	CASSLVATGANPYLYQPQHF	TGTGCCAGCAGCTTAGTAGCGACAGGGGCGAATCCTTACCTATATCAGCCCCAGCATTTT
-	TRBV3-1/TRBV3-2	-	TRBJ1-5	CASSQDEYQPQHF	TGTGCCAGCAGCCAAGATGAGTATCAGCCCCAGCATTTT
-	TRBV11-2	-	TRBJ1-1	CASSYVGASTEAFF	TGTGCCAGCAGCTACGTAGGGGCGAGCACTGAAGCTTTCTTT
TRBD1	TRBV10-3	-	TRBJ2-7	CAIRQGHEQYF	TGTGCCATCAGACAGGGGCACGAGCAGTACTTC
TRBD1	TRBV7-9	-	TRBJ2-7	CASSRAGTAYYEQYF	TGTGCCAGCAGCAGAGCCGGGACAGCTTACTACGAGCAGTACTTC
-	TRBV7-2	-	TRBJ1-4	CASSLSGQTNEKLFF	TGTGCCAGCAGCTTATCTGGACAGACTAATGAAAAACTGTTTTTT
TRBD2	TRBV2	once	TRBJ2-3	CASSGSRGGSTQYF	TGTGCCAGCAGTGGTAGCCGGGGCGGGAGTACGCAGTATTTT
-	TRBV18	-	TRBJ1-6	CASSPGGALSRSPLHF	TGTGCCAGCTCACCCGGGGGGGCTCTTTCGCGTTCACCCCTCCACTTT
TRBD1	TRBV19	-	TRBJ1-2	CASSAETGGSYGYTF	TGTGCCAGTAGTGCCGAAACAGGGGGCTCCTATGGCTACACCTTC
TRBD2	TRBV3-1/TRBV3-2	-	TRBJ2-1	CASSPGGGTEQFF	TGTGCCAGCAGCCCCGGGGGGGGAACTGAGCAGTTCTTC
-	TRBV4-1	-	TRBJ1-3	CASSQVQELPGNTIYF	TGCGCCAGCAGCCAAGTCCAGGAACTCCCTGGAAACACCATATATTTT
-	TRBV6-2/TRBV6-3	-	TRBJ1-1	CASSYRVGPTEAFF	TGTGCCAGCAGTTACCGGGTGGGGCCCACTGAAGCTTTCTTT
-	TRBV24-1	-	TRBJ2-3	CATSEDSTDTQYF	TGTGCCACCAGCGAGGATAGCACAGATACGCAGTATTTT